The next 27 T cell receptor beta chains were all read from a single sample in a study of regulatory dendritic cells for organ transplantation. Antigens for these TCRs are unknown. Sorted T cells were CFSE-labeled and cultured four to five days with allogeneic regulatory or mature dendritic cells at 1:10. Repertoires were generated with immunoSEQ multiplex PCR, while TCRdb's copy carries only in-frame clones and drops some. The sample gives around 12,000 clones, roughly 89% of which show up once; approximately 0.22% is in the top ten. Sequenced: naive CD8+ T cells from blood cultured with regulatory dendritic cells. Specified subset: CD45RA+ naive T cells. These receptors originate from a human donor in good health.

The chain joins TRBV7-9 to TRBJ2-1; 11 positions match TRBD2. Germline values: CDR1 SEHNR, CDR2 FQNEAQ (reference sequence). Unmatched junction bases numbered 8, after V lost 5 bases and J lost 2 bases. This CDR3 has 17 residues. The CDR3 DNA sequence: TGTGCCAGCAGCAATAATAGCGGGGGGGCTGCCTACAATGAGCAGTTCTTC. Its translation: CASSNNSGGAAYNEQFF.

The chain joins TRBV7-2 to TRBJ2-1; D not certain. The germline V gene has CDR1 SGHTA and CDR2 FQGNSA. CDR3 size: 13 residues. V was clipped by 2 bases and J by 6 bases, with 8 bases between them. DNA for the CDR3: TGTGCCAGCAGCTTAAGGCCACTCAATGAGCAGTTCTTC. The encoded protein is CASSLRPLNEQFF. Together with reference TRBV7-2 and TRBJ2-1, the CDR3 gives the full variable domain: GAGVSQSPSNKVTEKGKDVELRCDPISGHTALYWYRQSLGQGLEFLIYFQGNSAPDKSGLPSDRFSAERTGGSVSTLTIQRTQQEDSAVYLCASSLRPLNEQFFGPGTRLTVL.

The table lists this clone with a count of one. The gene calls are TRBV6-5 and TRBJ1-1; TRBD1 matches 7 bases. The CDR3 sequence is 16 residues long. Germline V gene sequence: CDR1 MNHEY, CDR2 SVGAGI. With 2 bases clipped from V and 1 base from J, the junction kept 7 bases outside the gene matches. The CDR3 DNA follows: TGTGCCAGCAGTTACAGGCCAGGGGGAGAGAACACTGAAGCTTTCTTT. This sequence encodes CASSYRPGGENTEAFF.

The rearrangement links TRBV28 to TRBJ2-3; D gene unclear. Germline lookup yields CDR1 MDHEN and CDR2 SYDVKM. V was pared by 3 bases and J by 0 bases, with 10 bases between. This CDR3 spans 15 amino acids. The CDR3, as DNA: TGTGCCAGCAGTTTGGCTTTAGGGAGCACAGATACGCAGTATTTT. This codes for CASSLALGSTDTQYF.

The rearrangement joins TRBV10-2 to TRBJ1-5, with D unclear. V lost 0 bases and J 5 bases, leaving 8 bases between the germline ends. This CDR3 is 14 amino acids long. Germline CDR1 WSHSY, CDR2 SAAADI. CDR3 in amino acids: CASSESGWDQPQHF. Written as DNA, the CDR3 is TGCGCCAGCAGTGAGTCGGGTTGGGATCAGCCCCAGCATTTT.

This chain links TRBV4-3 with TRBJ2-7; 7 bases are shared with TRBD1. V was pared by 4 bases and J by 4 bases, with 7 bases of the junction left unmatched. CDR3 size: 14 residues. Germline V gene data show CDR1 as LGHNA and CDR2 as YSLEER. CDR3 residues: CASSPDRNAYEQYF. The CDR3 region has the DNA TGCGCCAGCAGCCCGGACAGGAACGCTTACGAGCAGTACTTC.

V usage is TRBV12-5 and J usage is TRBJ1-1; 10 bases are shared with TRBD1. CDR1 and CDR2 (germline): LGHNT, FRNRAP. Trimming removed 7 bases from V and 0 bases from J; junction bases left unmatched: 8. The CDR3 extends over 16 amino acids. CDR3 loop: CASAERTGGMNTEAFF. The CDR3 nucleotides read TGTGCTAGTGCAGAACGGACAGGGGGGATGAACACTGAAGCTTTCTTT. The full variable domain, rest sourced from reference TRBV12-5 and TRBJ1-1, is DARVTQTPRHKVTEMGQEVTMRCQPILGHNTVFWYRQTMMQGLELLAYFRNRAPLDDSGMPKDRFSAEMPDATLATLKIQPSEPRDSAVYFCASAERTGGMNTEAFFGQGTRLTVV.

The gene calls are TRBV15 and TRBJ2-7; possible D gene TRBD2, 6 bases. The germline gives CDR1 LNHNV, CDR2 YYDKDF (reference sequence). The V and J ends lost 3 bases and 2 bases respectively, with 17 bases between them. This CDR3 spans 16 amino acids. CDR3 nucleotides: TGTGCCACCAGCAGCCTATCGGGAGAAGGGGCCTACGAGCAGTACTTC. Translation: CATSSLSGEGAYEQYF.

The chain carries TRBV7-9 and TRBJ2-7; 11 bases align to TRBD2. The CDR3 is 15 residues long. V shed 5 bases and J 1 base; nucleotides not matched to a gene: 4. Looked up from germline, CDR1 is SEHNR and CDR2 is FQNEAQ (reference sequence). The CDR3 DNA sequence: TGTGCCAGCAGCCCCCCTAGCGGGGGGTCCTACGAGCAGTACTTC. This encodes CASSPPSGGSYEQYF.

The chain recombines TRBV4-2 with TRBJ2-7; D remains ambiguous. V was cut by 5 bases and J by 0 bases, with 2 bases left in between. Germline values: CDR1 LGHNA, CDR2 YNFKEQ. The CDR3 sequence is 11 residues long. The CDR3 DNA follows: TGTGCCAGCAGCAACTCCTACGAGCAGTACTTC. This sequence encodes CASSNSYEQYF.

V and J are TRBV4-1 and TRBJ2-5; D unresolved. Germline V gene lookup returns CDR1 MGHRA and CDR2 YSYEKL. The length of the CDR3 is 12 residues. Trimming stripped 0 bases from V and 11 bases from J, with 10 bases between. CDR3 DNA sequence: TGCGCCAGCAGCCAAGAAGAGAAGGCTCAGTACTTC. Amino acids: CASSQEEKAQYF.

J is TRBJ1-1 and V is TRBV15; D not certain. Per the germline V gene, CDR1 is LNHNV and CDR2 is YYDKDF (reference sequence). V was shortened by 0 bases and J by 10 bases, with 15 bases between the two germline ends. This CDR3 is 14 amino acids long. The CDR3 DNA follows: TGTGCCACCAGCAGAGATCTGGCCAAAGGAGGAGCTTTCTTT. It specifies CATSRDLAKGGAFF. The entire variable domain, with the rest obtained from reference TRBV15 and TRBJ1-1, is as follows: DAMVIQNPRYQVTQFGKPVTLSCSQTLNHNVMYWYQQKSSQAPKLLFHYYDKDFNNEADTPDNFQSRRPNTSFCFLDIRSPGLGDTAMYLCATSRDLAKGGAFFGQGTRLTVV.

The genes are TRBV6-6 and TRBJ2-2, with D tentatively TRBD2 (6 bases). The CDR3 runs 15 residues. Trimming stripped 5 bases from V and 0 bases from J, with 10 bases between. Germline V gene data show CDR1 as MNHNY and CDR2 as SVGAGI (reference sequence). The CDR3 loop is CASSPQRANTGELFF. The CDR3 DNA reads TGTGCCAGCAGTCCCCAGCGGGCGAACACCGGGGAGCTGTTTTTT.

The V call is TRBV27, the J call TRBJ2-7; 7 nucleotides align to TRBD2. The CDR3 length is 16 residues. CDR1 and CDR2 (germline): MNHEY, SMNVEV (reference sequence). V lost 3 bases, J lost 4 bases, and 12 bases stayed unmatched. CDR3 sequence (DNA): TGTGCCAGCAGTTTTAGTGGCGGGAGCTTGGGATACGAGCAGTACTTC. Translated: CASSFSGGSLGYEQYF.

This clone was detected only a few times. CDR3 loop: CASSSGFGQGNQPQHF. The DNA for the CDR3 is TGTGCCAGCAGCTCGGGTTTTGGGCAGGGCAATCAGCCCCAGCATTTT. V gene TRBV27 combines with J gene TRBJ1-5, with unresolved D. V was cut by 6 bases and J by 2 bases, with 17 bases left in between. This CDR3 contains 16 residues. Germline V gene data show CDR1 as MNHEY and CDR2 as SMNVEV (reference sequence).

The chain carries TRBV28 and TRBJ2-7; 7 nucleotides line up with TRBD1. V lost 2 bases, J lost 3 bases, and 10 bases stayed unmatched. Germline V CDR1 and CDR2: MDHEN, SYDVKM. The CDR3 has 16 residues. The CDR3 region is CASSLVVGDRDYEQYF. In nucleotides, the CDR3 is TGTGCCAGCAGTTTAGTGGTTGGGGACAGAGACTACGAGCAGTACTTC.

The chain uses TRBV7-2 and TRBJ2-7, with 8 bases lining up with TRBD2. This CDR3 is 14 amino acids long. Per germline, CDR1 SGHTA and CDR2 FQGNSA. With V trimmed by 5 bases and J by 6 bases, 9 bases remained unmatched. The CDR3 spells CASSPGGGSVEQYF. The CDR3, as DNA: TGTGCCAGCAGCCCCGGGGGGGGGTCGGTCGAGCAGTACTTC. The full variable domain, completed using reference TRBV7-2 and TRBJ2-7, is GAGVSQSPSNKVTEKGKDVELRCDPISGHTALYWYRQSLGQGLEFLIYFQGNSAPDKSGLPSDRFSAERTGGSVSTLTIQRTQQEDSAVYLCASSPGGGSVEQYFGPGTRLTVT.

This rearrangement joins TRBV27 to TRBJ2-3; 12 nucleotides line up with TRBD1. The CDR3 consists of 15 residues. Germline CDR1 is MNHEY and CDR2 is SMNVEV (reference sequence). Losses at the gene ends were 5 bases for V and 5 bases for J; bases not matched to a gene: 5. The CDR3 DNA is TGTGCCAGCAGTCTCCGGGACAGGGGGCGAGATACGCAGTATTTT. This sequence encodes CASSLRDRGRDTQYF.

V usage is TRBV27 and J usage is TRBJ2-7; possibly TRBD1 or TRBD2 for D (5 bases each). Trimming removed 6 bases at V and 3 bases at J, with 18 bases between. The length of the CDR3 is 15 residues. Per germline, CDR1 MNHEY and CDR2 SMNVEV (reference sequence). The CDR3 here is CASSYPGTEVYEQYF. The CDR3, as DNA: TGTGCCAGCAGCTATCCCGGGACGGAAGTCTACGAGCAGTACTTC.

This clone occurred once. The J gene is TRBJ2-3, the V gene TRBV10-3; TRBD2 aligns across 9 bases. Unmatched junction bases numbered 9, after V lost 8 bases and J lost 0 bases. The CDR3 totals 16 residues. In germline, CDR1 is ENHRY, CDR2 SYGVKD. The CDR3 spells CAIGAGGQDSTDTQYF. For the CDR3, the DNA is TGTGCCATCGGGGCGGGGGGGCAAGACAGCACAGATACGCAGTATTTT.

The chain employs TRBV27 and TRBJ2-5; D gene uncertain. V lost 0 bases and J lost 4, with 12 bases in between. CDR1 is MNHEY, CDR2 SMNVEV, per germline (reference sequence). This CDR3 is 15 amino acids long. The CDR3 region is CASSLSGQMGETQYF. For the CDR3, the DNA is TGTGCCAGCAGTTTATCGGGCCAGATGGGAGAGACCCAGTACTTC.

V is TRBV6-5 and J is TRBJ1-1; the D is unclear. V was clipped by 4 bases and J by 2 bases, with 8 bases between them. Per germline, CDR1 MNHEY and CDR2 SVGAGI. The CDR3 consists of 13 residues. CDR3 loop: CASSFGPNTEAFF. The CDR3 DNA reads TGTGCCAGCAGTTTCGGACCCAACACTGAAGCTTTCTTT.

The V gene is TRBV27, the J gene TRBJ2-5; no definite D call. Germline CDR1 MNHEY, CDR2 SMNVEV (reference sequence). The CDR3 consists of 14 residues. V was clipped by 5 bases and J by 0 bases, with 10 bases between them. CDR3 in DNA: TGTGCCAGCAGTCCCGCTATTTACCAAGAGACCCAGTACTTC. This translates into CASSPAIYQETQYF.

This chain connects TRBV25-1 to TRBJ2-7, with D perhaps being TRBD1 or TRBD2 (5 bases each). This CDR3 comprises 15 residues. Germline CDR1 and CDR2: MGHDK and SYGVNS. V lost 5 bases and J 3 bases, leaving 17 bases between the germline ends. This CDR3 reads CASSSPGAAYYEQYF. The CDR3 region has the DNA TGTGCCAGCAGTTCCCCCGGGGCAGCCTACTACGAGCAGTACTTC.

The V call is TRBV4-1, the J call TRBJ1-5; TRBD1 aligns across 7 bases. The CDR3 is 15 amino acids. V shed 1 base, J shed 4 bases, and the junction held 4 bases outside the gene matches. Germline CDR1 MGHRA, CDR2 YSYEKL. CDR3 region: CASSQGGQINQPQHF. CDR3 DNA: TGCGCCAGCAGCCAAGGGGGACAGATAAATCAGCCCCAGCATTTT.

This chain links TRBV28 with TRBJ2-7, with a tentative D call TRBD2 (6 bases). CDR3 length: 15 amino acids. Germline loops: CDR1 MDHEN, CDR2 SYDVKM. Trimming cost V 6 bases and J 3 bases, with 18 bases left between them. This CDR3 reads CASSETGEASYEQYF. The CDR3 DNA sequence: TGTGCCAGCAGCGAGACGGGGGAAGCTAGCTACGAGCAGTACTTC.

This clone was detected only once. CDR3 in amino acids: CASSLLDQDTDTQYF. The CDR3 coding sequence is TGCGCCAGCAGCCTCTTGGACCAAGACACAGATACGCAGTATTTT. V gene TRBV4-3 combines with J gene TRBJ2-3; D call uncertain. This CDR3 is built from 15 residues. The germline gives CDR1 LGHNA, CDR2 YSLEER. Trimming stripped 4 bases from V and 2 bases from J, with 13 bases between.